A selection of T cell receptor beta chains follows, all from one sample in a study of cytomegalovirus exposure and HLA in healthy donors. TCRdb's table, derived via immunoSEQ multiplex PCR, lists solely in-frame clones and lacks some. The profile shows approximately 110,000 clones, roughly 80% of them singletons. The specimen was PBMCs. The receptors originated from a man aged 25-40 years in good health and CMV-seropositive. Each CDR3 is given with its conserved first and last residue. The order of the fields is clone size, J gene, D gene, V gene, CDR3 protein, CDR3 DNA. A D gene is named only where the DNA matches it firmly. A row's size may be missing; if present it is once, few, many or a size class.

clone_size: -
j_call: TRBJ1-1
d_call: -
v_call: TRBV6-5
cdr3_aa: CASRSGWRTEAFF
cdr3_nt: TGTGCCAGCAGATCAGGCTGGAGGACTGAAGCTTTCTTT

clone_size: -
j_call: TRBJ1-2
d_call: TRBD1
v_call: TRBV5-6
cdr3_aa: CASSLVGDRGPYGYTF
cdr3_nt: TGTGCCAGCAGCTTGGTTGGCGACAGGGGCCCATATGGCTACACCTTC

clone_size: once
j_call: TRBJ2-3
d_call: TRBD1
v_call: TRBV11-1
cdr3_aa: CASSLDRGPDTQYF
cdr3_nt: TGTGCCAGCAGCTTGGACAGGGGGCCAGATACGCAGTATTTT

clone_size: -
j_call: TRBJ1-4
d_call: TRBD1
v_call: TRBV7-2
cdr3_aa: CASSPGATGSGEKLFF
cdr3_nt: TGTGCCAGCAGCCCCGGGGCGACAGGGTCTGGCGAAAAACTGTTTTTT

clone_size: once
j_call: TRBJ2-1
d_call: -
v_call: TRBV7-3
cdr3_aa: CASSLVPHFGRTYNEQFF
cdr3_nt: TGTGCCAGCAGCCTGGTTCCCCATTTCGGCAGGACTTACAATGAGCAGTTCTTC

clone_size: -
j_call: TRBJ2-7
d_call: -
v_call: TRBV7-8
cdr3_aa: CASSPRGARSTYEQYF
cdr3_nt: TGTGCCAGCAGCCCCAGGGGGGCCAGGTCTACCTACGAGCAGTACTTC

clone_size: few
j_call: TRBJ2-2
d_call: TRBD1
v_call: TRBV7-2
cdr3_aa: CASSTQGSQTGELFF
cdr3_nt: TGTGCCAGCAGCACACAGGGGTCTCAGACCGGGGAGCTGTTTTTT

clone_size: once
j_call: TRBJ1-2
d_call: -
v_call: TRBV19
cdr3_aa: CASSIGRDGPGYTF
cdr3_nt: TGTGCCAGTAGTATCGGCAGGGATGGTCCTGGCTACACCTTC

clone_size: -
j_call: TRBJ1-2
d_call: -
v_call: TRBV18
cdr3_aa: CASSPGGHYGYTF
cdr3_nt: TGTGCCAGCTCACCGGGGGGGCACTATGGCTACACCTTC

clone_size: -
j_call: TRBJ1-2
d_call: -
v_call: TRBV5-4
cdr3_aa: CASSYLGFGGPIYGYTF
cdr3_nt: TGTGCCAGCAGCTATTTGGGGTTCGGGGGGCCGATCTATGGCTACACCTTC

clone_size: -
j_call: TRBJ2-1
d_call: TRBD2
v_call: TRBV7-2
cdr3_aa: CASSLVRLAGYNEQFF
cdr3_nt: TGTGCCAGCAGCTTAGTGAGGCTAGCGGGCTACAATGAGCAGTTCTTC

clone_size: -
j_call: TRBJ2-1
d_call: TRBD2
v_call: TRBV5-1
cdr3_aa: CASSFILAGKGNEQFF
cdr3_nt: TGCGCCAGCAGCTTTATTCTAGCGGGGAAGGGAAATGAGCAGTTCTTC

clone_size: -
j_call: TRBJ1-1
d_call: -
v_call: TRBV5-1
cdr3_aa: CASSRGGENTEAFF
cdr3_nt: TGCGCCAGCAGCCGAGGGGGGGAGAACACTGAAGCTTTCTTT

clone_size: -
j_call: TRBJ2-3
d_call: TRBD1
v_call: TRBV27
cdr3_aa: CASRGTGTGSSSTDTQYF
cdr3_nt: TGTGCCAGCAGGGGGACCGGGACAGGGTCTTCTAGCACAGATACGCAGTATTTT

clone_size: -
j_call: TRBJ2-7
d_call: TRBD2
v_call: TRBV30
cdr3_aa: CAWNSGEVEQYF
cdr3_nt: TGTGCCTGGAATAGCGGGGAGGTCGAGCAGTACTTC

clone_size: -
j_call: TRBJ2-1
d_call: TRBD1
v_call: TRBV5-1
cdr3_aa: CASSLQGADEQFF
cdr3_nt: TGCGCCAGCAGCTTACAGGGGGCTGATGAGCAGTTCTTC

clone_size: -
j_call: TRBJ1-1
d_call: -
v_call: TRBV7-8
cdr3_aa: CASSFRGYAAFF
cdr3_nt: TGTGCCAGCAGCTTCCGGGGGTATGCAGCTTTCTTT

clone_size: once
j_call: TRBJ1-1
d_call: -
v_call: TRBV11-3
cdr3_aa: CASSLPGLNTEAFF
cdr3_nt: TGTGCCAGCAGCTTACCAGGTCTGAACACTGAAGCTTTCTTT

clone_size: once
j_call: TRBJ2-1
d_call: -
v_call: TRBV7-9
cdr3_aa: CASSLSGGNEQFF
cdr3_nt: TGTGCCAGCAGCTTGTCAGGAGGTAATGAGCAGTTCTTC

clone_size: few
j_call: TRBJ1-2
d_call: TRBD1
v_call: TRBV5-4
cdr3_aa: CASSSPRDRDYYGYTF
cdr3_nt: TGTGCCAGCAGCTCACCCCGGGACAGGGATTACTATGGCTACACCTTC

clone_size: -
j_call: TRBJ2-3
d_call: TRBD2
v_call: TRBV28
cdr3_aa: CASSFFGLAGGRTDTQYF
cdr3_nt: TGTGCCAGCAGTTTCTTTGGACTAGCGGGAGGACGCACAGATACGCAGTATTTT

clone_size: -
j_call: TRBJ1-2
d_call: TRBD1
v_call: TRBV7-9
cdr3_aa: CSSSLVGSAGGFYGYTF
cdr3_nt: TGTTCCAGCAGCTTAGTAGGGTCCGCAGGGGGGTTCTATGGCTACACCTTC

clone_size: -
j_call: TRBJ2-2
d_call: -
v_call: TRBV5-4
cdr3_aa: CASSHPLGLSTGELFF
cdr3_nt: TGTGCCAGCAGCCATCCGTTGGGCCTTTCTACCGGGGAGCTGTTTTTT

clone_size: -
j_call: TRBJ1-1
d_call: -
v_call: TRBV19
cdr3_aa: CASTIACTEAFF
cdr3_nt: TGTGCCAGTACAATAGCCTGCACTGAAGCTTTCTTT

clone_size: -
j_call: TRBJ2-2
d_call: -
v_call: TRBV7-2
cdr3_aa: CASSLTDFNTGELFF
cdr3_nt: TGTGCCAGCAGCTTAACGGACTTTAACACCGGGGAGCTGTTTTTT

clone_size: -
j_call: TRBJ2-5
d_call: TRBD1
v_call: TRBV28
cdr3_aa: CASSPGQGRGEETQYF
cdr3_nt: TGTGCCAGCAGTCCAGGACAGGGAAGGGGGGAAGAGACCCAGTACTTC

clone_size: -
j_call: TRBJ2-1
d_call: TRBD2
v_call: TRBV15
cdr3_aa: CATSSPGTSGGYYNEQFF
cdr3_nt: TGTGCCACCAGCAGCCCCGGGACTAGCGGGGGATACTACAATGAGCAGTTCTTC